The entry below gives a single T cell receptor beta chain sequence along with its context. This receptor's antigen is unknown. No base quality information exists; no much larger clone differs at one position. Whole blood was collected in K2EDTA tubes by collaborating institutions according to the institutions' own protocols. Collaborator samples were shipped for TCRbeta analysis as frozen whole blood, isolated PBMCs, or DNA extracted from either sample type. The CDR3 measures 12 amino acids from cysteine to phenylalanine. This entry keeps only the CDR3 DNA: 36 bases, framed from base 1. Relative to germline, V is 3 bases shorter and J is 4 bases shorter, with 4 bases between their ends. Looking up the germline V gene yields CDR1 ENHRY and CDR2 SYGVKD. The sample originates from a study of blood T cell repertoires in COVID-19 (dated by TCRdb to about 2020). As for the study more broadly: The collaborator samples originated in the United States, Italy and Spain and spanned the acute and convalescent phases of COVID-19. The samples were drawn from the first 160 participants of the ongoing ImmuneRACE study and from more than 1,000 subjects provided by 6 global collaborators. Where HLA class I and class II types were available, the types were taken from metadata supplied by the sample provider, not from assay-based typing. Deeply sampled blood TCRbeta repertoires from subjects exposed to, actively infected with, or recovered from COVID-19 were included in the dataset. The repertoires were made available in a free public database intended to serve as a resource for research on the immune response to SARS-CoV-2. Sample metadata almost always included a de-identified subject ID, COVID-19 status, age in years and sex. The material from the prospective study consisted of cDNA or gDNA derived from T cells, B-cell-depleted T cells, or PBMCs.

Results and caveats for the whole study, not just this receptor: How much clinical and demographic metadata was included differed by source and by participant, and the metadata was provided uncurated.

TCRbeta CDR3 regions were amplified from genomic DNA by means of the immunoSEQ Assay, a bias-controlled multiplex PCR. The published analysis was carried out like this. Nucleated cell counts per sample were estimated from amplification of reference gene primers within the assay. Sequence reads were collapsed and filtered to measure the absolute abundance of every unique TCRbeta CDR3 rearrangement. For each sample, productive Simpson clonality was calculated as the square root of Simpson's diversity index across productive rearrangements. Not all clones reach the TCRdb copy of this immuneACCESS table, which keeps in-frame sequences only. Checked studies attribute under half of the gap to unresolved V genes and leave the rest unexplained. V and J calls and clone size are copied from that table; D and trimming were computed from the DNA. In all, the sample holds fewer than 120,000 clones, and around 80% of those were seen once. The ten largest account for roughly 3.8% of the sample.

The receptor comes from an elderly woman with acute or convalescent COVID-19. The sample taken for sequencing was peripheral blood. The chain joins TRBV10-3 to TRBJ1-5, with an unclear D gene assignment. Here is the DNA: TGTGCCATCAGTGACAGTAATCAGCCCCAGCATTTT. The encoded protein is CAISDSNQPQHF.